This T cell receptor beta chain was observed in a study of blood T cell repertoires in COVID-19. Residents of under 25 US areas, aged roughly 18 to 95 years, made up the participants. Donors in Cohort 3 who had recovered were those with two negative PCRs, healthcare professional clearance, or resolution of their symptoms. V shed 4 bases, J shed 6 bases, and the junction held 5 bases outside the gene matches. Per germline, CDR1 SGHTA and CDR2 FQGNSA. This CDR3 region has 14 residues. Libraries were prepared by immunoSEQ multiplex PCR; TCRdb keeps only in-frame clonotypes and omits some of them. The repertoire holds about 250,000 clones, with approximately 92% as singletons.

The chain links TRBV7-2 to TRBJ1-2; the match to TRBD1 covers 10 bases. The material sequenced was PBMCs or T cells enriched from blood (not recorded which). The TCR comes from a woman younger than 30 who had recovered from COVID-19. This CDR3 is CASSSDRGRNGYTF. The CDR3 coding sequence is TGTGCCAGCAGCTCGGACAGGGGGAGGAATGGCTACACCTTC.